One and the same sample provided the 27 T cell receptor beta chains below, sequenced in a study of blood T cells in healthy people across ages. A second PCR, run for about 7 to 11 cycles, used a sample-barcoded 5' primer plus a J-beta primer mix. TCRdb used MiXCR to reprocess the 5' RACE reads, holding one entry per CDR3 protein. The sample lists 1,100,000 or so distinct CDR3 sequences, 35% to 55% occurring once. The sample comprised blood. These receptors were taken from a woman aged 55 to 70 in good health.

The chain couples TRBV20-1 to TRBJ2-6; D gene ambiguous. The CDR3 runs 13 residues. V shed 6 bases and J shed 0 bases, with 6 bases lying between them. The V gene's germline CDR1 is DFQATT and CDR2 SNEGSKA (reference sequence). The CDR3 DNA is TGCAGTGCGTTCGCCTCTGGGGCCAACGTCCTGACTTTC. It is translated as CSAFASGANVLTF.

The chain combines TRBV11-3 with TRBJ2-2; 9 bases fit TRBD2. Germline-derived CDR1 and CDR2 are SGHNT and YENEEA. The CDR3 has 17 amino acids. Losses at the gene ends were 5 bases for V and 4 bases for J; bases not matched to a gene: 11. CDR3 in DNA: TGTGCCAGCAGCCCCGGGGGGCTTAGCGGGAGCACCGGGGAGCTGTTTTTT. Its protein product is CASSPGGLSGSTGELFF.

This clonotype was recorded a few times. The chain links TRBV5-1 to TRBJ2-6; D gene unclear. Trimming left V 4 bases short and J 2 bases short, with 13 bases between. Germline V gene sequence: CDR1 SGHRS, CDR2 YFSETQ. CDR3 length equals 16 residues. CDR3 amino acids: CASSLPMVTGANVLTF. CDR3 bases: TGCGCCAGCAGCCTGCCTATGGTTACTGGGGCCAACGTCCTGACTTTC.

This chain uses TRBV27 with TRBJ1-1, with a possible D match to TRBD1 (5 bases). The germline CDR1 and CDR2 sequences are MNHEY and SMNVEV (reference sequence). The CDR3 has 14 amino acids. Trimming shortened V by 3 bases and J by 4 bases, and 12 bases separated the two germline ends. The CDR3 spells CASSFGRGGTEAFF. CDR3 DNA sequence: TGTGCCAGCAGTTTCGGCCGCGGGGGCACTGAAGCTTTCTTT.

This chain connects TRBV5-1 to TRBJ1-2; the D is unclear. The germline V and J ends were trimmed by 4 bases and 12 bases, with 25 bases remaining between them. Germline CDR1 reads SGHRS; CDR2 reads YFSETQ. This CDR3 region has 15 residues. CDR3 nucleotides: TGCGCCAGCAGCCGCCGACAAGGCCCTGGGGTAGTAAACACCTTC. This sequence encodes CASSRRQGPGVVNTF.

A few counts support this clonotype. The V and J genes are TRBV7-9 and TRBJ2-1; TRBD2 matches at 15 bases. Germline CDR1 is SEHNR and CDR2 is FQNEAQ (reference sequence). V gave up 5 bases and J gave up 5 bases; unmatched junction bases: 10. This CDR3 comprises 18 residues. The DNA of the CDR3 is TGTGCCAGCAGCCTGGGACTAGCGGGAGGCCCGGCCGACAATGAGCAGTTCTTC. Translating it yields CASSLGLAGGPADNEQFF.

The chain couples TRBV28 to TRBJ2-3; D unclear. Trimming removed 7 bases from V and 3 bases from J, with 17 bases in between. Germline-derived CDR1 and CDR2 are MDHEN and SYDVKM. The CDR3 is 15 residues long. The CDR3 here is CASTHGTGRTDTQYF. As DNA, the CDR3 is TGTGCCAGCACCCACGGAACGGGCAGAACAGATACGCAGTATTTT.

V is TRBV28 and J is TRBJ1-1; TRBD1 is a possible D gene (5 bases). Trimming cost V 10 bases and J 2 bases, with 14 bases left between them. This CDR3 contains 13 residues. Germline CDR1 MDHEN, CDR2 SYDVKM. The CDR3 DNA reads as TGTGCCACCCATACAGGTCCAAACACTGAAGCTTTCTTT. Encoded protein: CATHTGPNTEAFF.

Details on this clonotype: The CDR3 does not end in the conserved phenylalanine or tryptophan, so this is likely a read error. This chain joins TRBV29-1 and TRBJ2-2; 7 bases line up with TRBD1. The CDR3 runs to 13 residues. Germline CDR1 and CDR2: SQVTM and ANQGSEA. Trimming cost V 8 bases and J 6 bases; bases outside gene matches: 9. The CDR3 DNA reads TGCAGCTTTAGGAGTACAGGGGCCGGGGAGCTGTTTGTT. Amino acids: CSFRSTGAGELFV.

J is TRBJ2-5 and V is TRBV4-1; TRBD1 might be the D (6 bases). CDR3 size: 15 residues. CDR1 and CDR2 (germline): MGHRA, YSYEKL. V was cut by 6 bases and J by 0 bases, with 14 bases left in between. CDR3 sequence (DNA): TGCGCCAGCAGACTCATTGGGACACACCAAGAGACCCAGTACTTC. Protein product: CASRLIGTHQETQYF.

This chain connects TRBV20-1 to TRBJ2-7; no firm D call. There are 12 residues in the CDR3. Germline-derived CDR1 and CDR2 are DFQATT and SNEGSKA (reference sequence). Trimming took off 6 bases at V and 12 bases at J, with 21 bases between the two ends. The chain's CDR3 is CSAPKPVDLPYF. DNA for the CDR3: TGCAGTGCCCCAAAACCGGTCGACTTACCGTACTTC.

CDR3 DNA sequence: TGTGCCAGCAGAAAAACAGGGGAGTGGCACGAGCAGTACTTC. It is translated as CASRKTGEWHEQYF. The V gene is TRBV11-2, the J gene TRBJ2-7; TRBD1 agrees at 7 bases. V was clipped by 6 bases and J by 5 bases; unmatched bases: 10. This CDR3 is built from 14 residues. Germline CDR1 is SGHAT and CDR2 is FQNNGV.

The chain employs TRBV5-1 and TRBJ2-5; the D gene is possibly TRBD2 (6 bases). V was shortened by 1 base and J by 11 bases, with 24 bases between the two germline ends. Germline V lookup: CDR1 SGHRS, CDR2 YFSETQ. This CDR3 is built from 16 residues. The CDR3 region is CASSLTTGTPSGKQYF. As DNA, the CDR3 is TGCGCCAGCAGCTTGACCACCGGGACTCCCTCGGGAAAGCAGTACTTC.

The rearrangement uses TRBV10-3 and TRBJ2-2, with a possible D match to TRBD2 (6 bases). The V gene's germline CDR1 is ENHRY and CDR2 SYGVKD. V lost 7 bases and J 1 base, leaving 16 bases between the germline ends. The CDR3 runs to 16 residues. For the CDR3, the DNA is TGTGCCATCACCAGGGCGGGGACGGGGAACACCGGGGAGCTGTTTTTT. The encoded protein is CAITRAGTGNTGELFF.

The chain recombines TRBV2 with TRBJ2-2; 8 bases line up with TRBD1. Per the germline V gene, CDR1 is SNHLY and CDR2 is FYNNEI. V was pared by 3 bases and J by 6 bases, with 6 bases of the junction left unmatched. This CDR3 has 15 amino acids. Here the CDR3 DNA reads TGTGCCAGCAGTGAGCGGACAGGGTGGGCCGGGGAGCTGTTTTTT. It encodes CASSERTGWAGELFF.

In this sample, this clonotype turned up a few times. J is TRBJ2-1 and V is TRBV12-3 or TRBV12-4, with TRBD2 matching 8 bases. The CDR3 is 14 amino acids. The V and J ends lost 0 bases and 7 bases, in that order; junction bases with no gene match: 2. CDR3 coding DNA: TGTGCCAGCAGTTTAGCGCCTAGCGGGAATGAGCAGTTCTTC. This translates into CASSLAPSGNEQFF.

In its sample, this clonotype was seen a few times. Here the CDR3 reads CASSLTGTGINEQFF. DNA for the CDR3: TGCGCCAGCAGCCTCACCGGGACAGGGATCAATGAGCAGTTCTTC. The J gene is TRBJ2-1, the V gene TRBV10-1; 9 bases fit TRBD1. Germline CDR1 reads WNHNN; CDR2 reads SYGVQD (reference sequence). J lost 6 bases, V lost 6 bases, and 9 bases had no gene match. The CDR3 spans 15 residues.

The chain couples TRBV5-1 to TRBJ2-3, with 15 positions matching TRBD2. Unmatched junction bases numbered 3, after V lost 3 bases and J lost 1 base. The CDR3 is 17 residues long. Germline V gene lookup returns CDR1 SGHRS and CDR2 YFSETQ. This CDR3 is CASSSGTSGGRTDTQYF. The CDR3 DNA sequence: TGCGCCAGCAGCTCCGGGACTAGCGGGGGGCGCACAGATACGCAGTATTTT.

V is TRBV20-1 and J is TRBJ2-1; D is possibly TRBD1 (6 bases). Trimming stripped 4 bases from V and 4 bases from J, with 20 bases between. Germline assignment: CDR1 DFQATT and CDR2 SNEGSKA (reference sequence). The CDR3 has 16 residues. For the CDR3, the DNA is TGCAGTGCTAACCGAGTCCGGGACACCCGATACAATGAGCAGTTCTTC. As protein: CSANRVRDTRYNEQFF.

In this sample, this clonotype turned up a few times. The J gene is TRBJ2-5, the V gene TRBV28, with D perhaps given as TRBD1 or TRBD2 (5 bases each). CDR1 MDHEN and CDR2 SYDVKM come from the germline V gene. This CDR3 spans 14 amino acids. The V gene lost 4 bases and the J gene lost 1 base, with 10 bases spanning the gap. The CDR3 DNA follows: TGTGCCAGCAGTTCGGGACCGCTCCAAGAGACCCAGTACTTC. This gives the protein CASSSGPLQETQYF.

CDR3: CASSLEPNYGYTF. The CDR3 DNA follows: TGCGCCAGCAGCTTGGAGCCGAACTATGGCTACACCTTC. The chain carries TRBV5-1 and TRBJ1-2; no firm D call. This CDR3 has 13 amino acids. CDR1 and CDR2 from the germline V gene are SGHRS and YFSETQ. With 0 bases removed from V and 2 bases from J, the gap between germline ends came to 5 bases.

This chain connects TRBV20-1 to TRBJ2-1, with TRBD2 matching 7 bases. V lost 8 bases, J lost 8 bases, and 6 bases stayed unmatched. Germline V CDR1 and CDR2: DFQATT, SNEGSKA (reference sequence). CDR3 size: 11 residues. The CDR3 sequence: CSYGGSYEQFF. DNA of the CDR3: TGCAGTTACGGGGGGAGCTATGAGCAGTTCTTC.

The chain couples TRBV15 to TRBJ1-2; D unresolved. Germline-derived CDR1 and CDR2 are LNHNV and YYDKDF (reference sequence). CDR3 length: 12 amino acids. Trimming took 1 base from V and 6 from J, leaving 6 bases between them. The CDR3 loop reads CATSRGDDGYTF. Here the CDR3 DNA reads TGTGCCACCAGCAGAGGAGATGATGGCTACACCTTC.

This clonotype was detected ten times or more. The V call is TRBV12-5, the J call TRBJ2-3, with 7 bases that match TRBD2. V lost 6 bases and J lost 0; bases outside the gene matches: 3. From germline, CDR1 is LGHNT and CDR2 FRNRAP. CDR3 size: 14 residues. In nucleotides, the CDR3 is TGTGCTAGTGGATCTAGCGGTAGCACAGATACGCAGTATTTT. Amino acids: CASGSSGSTDTQYF.

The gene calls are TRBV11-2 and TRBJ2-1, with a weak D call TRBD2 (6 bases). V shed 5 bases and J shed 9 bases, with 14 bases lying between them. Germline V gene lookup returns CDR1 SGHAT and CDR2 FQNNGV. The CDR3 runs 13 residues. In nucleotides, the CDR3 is TGTGCCAGCAGCACGGACTATTTAGGTGAGCAGTTCTTC. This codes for CASSTDYLGEQFF.

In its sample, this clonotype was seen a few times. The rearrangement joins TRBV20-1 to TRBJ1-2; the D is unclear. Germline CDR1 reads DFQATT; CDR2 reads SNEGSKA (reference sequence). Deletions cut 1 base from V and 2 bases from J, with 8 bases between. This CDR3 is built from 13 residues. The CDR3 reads CSARVNSNYGYTF. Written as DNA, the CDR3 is TGCAGTGCTAGAGTCAACAGCAACTATGGCTACACCTTC.

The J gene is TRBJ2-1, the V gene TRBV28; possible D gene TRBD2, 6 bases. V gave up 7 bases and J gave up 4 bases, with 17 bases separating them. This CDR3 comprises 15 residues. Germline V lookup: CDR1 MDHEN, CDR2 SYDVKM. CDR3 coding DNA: TGTGCCAGCAACTCGGGAGAGGGTAGTTACAATGAGCAGTTCTTC. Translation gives CASNSGEGSYNEQFF.